This TCR beta chain was sequenced in a study of CD8 T cells in ankylosing spondylitis. The study's findings and limits: Significantly higher representation of disease-linked clones was reported for matched ankylosing spondylitis synovial fluid. A motif of roughly eight highly homologous TCR beta variants was seen as apparently characteristic of ankylosing spondylitis blood.

For TCR beta, libraries came from quantitative 5'-RACE with molecular barcodes. TCRdb passed the 5' RACE reads through MiXCR, listing each CDR3 protein once. The sample holds about 840,000 distinct CDR3 sequences, approximately 12% seen once. V shed 0 bases and J shed 6 bases, with 6 bases lying between them. The length of the CDR3 is 13 residues. Germline CDR1 and CDR2: MNHEY and SVGEGT. With regard to this clonotype: No antigen is known for it.

This clonotype originated in a male donor with ankylosing spondylitis. The chain employs TRBV6-2 or TRBV6-3 and TRBJ1-5; tentatively, D is TRBD1 (5 bases). Sequenced sample: blood, either unsorted or a sorted T cell fraction (not recorded which). The CDR3 here is CASSYSGPQPQHF. CDR3 DNA: TGTGCCAGCAGTTACTCGGGGCCTCAGCCCCAGCATTTT.